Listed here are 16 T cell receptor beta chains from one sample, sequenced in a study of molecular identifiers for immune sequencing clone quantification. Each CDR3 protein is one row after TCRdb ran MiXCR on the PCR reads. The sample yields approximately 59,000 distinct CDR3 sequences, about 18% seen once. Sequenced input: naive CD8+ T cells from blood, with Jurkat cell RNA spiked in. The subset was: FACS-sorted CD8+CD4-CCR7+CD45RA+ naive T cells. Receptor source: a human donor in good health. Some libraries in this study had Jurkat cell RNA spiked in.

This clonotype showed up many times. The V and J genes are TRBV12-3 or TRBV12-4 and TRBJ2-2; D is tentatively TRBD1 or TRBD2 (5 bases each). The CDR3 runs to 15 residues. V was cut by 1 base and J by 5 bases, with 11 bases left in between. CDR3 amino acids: CASSLGSGSTGELFF. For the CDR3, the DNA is TGTGCCAGCAGTTTAGGGTCAGGGAGTACCGGGGAGCTGTTTTTT.

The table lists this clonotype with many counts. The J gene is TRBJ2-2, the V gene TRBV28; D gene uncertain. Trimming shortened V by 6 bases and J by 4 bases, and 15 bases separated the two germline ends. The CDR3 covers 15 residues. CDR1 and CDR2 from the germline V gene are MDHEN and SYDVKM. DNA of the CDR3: TGTGCCAGCAGCTTGCCCTATAAAACCACCGGGGAGCTGTTTTTT. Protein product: CASSLPYKTTGELFF.

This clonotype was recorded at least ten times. The CDR3 DNA reads as TGTGCCAGCAGCCAACAGGGCCCGCCGCCTTACAATGAGCAGTTCTTC. It codes for CASSQQGPPPYNEQFF. V is TRBV4-2 and J is TRBJ2-1, with D maybe TRBD1 (5 bases). Germline V CDR1 and CDR2: LGHNA, YNFKEQ. This CDR3 is 16 amino acids long. Between the trimmed V and J ends, which lost 2 bases and 4 bases, there was a span of 15 bases.

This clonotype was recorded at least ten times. This CDR3 is CATRTFTPDTQYF. The CDR3 region has the DNA TGTGCCACCCGGACCTTTACCCCAGATACGCAGTATTTT. The chain is built from TRBV11-2 and TRBJ2-3; D remains ambiguous. The V gene lost 10 bases and the J gene lost 4 bases, with 15 bases spanning the gap. This CDR3 is built from 13 residues. The germline gives CDR1 SGHAT, CDR2 FQNNGV. Full variable domain (rest looked up from reference TRBV11-2 and TRBJ2-3): EAGVAQSPRYKIIEKRQSVAFWCNPISGHATLYWYQQILGQGPKLLIQFQNNGVVDDSQLPKDRFSAERLKGVDSTLKIQPAKLEDSAVYLCATRTFTPDTQYFGPGTRLTVL.

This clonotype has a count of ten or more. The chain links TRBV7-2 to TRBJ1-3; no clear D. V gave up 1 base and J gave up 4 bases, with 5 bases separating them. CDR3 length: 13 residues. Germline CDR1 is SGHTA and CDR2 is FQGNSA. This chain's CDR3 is CASSLDLGNTIYF. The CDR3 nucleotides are TGTGCCAGCAGCTTAGACCTGGGAAACACCATATATTTT. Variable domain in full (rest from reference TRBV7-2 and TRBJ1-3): GAGVSQSPSNKVTEKGKDVELRCDPISGHTALYWYRQSLGQGLEFLIYFQGNSAPDKSGLPSDRFSAERTGGSVSTLTIQRTQQEDSAVYLCASSLDLGNTIYFGEGSWLTVV.

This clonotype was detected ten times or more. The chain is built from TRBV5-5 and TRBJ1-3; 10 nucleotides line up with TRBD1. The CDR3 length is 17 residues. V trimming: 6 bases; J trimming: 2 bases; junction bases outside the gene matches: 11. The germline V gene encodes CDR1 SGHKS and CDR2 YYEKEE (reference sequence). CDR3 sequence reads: CASTGDRGILTGNTIYF. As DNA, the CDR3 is TGTGCCAGCACTGGGGACAGGGGAATTCTGACTGGAAACACCATATATTTT. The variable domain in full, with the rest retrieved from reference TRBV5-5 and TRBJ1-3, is DAGVTQSPTHLIKTRGQQVTLRCSPISGHKSVSWYQQVLGQGPQFIFQYYEKEERGRGNFPDRFSARQFPNYSSELNVNALLLGDSALYLCASTGDRGILTGNTIYFGEGSWLTVV.

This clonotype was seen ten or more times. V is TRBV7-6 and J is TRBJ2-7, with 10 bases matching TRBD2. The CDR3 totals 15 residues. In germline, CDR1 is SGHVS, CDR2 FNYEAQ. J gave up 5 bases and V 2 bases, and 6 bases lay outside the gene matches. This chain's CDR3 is CASSLTSGIFHEQYF. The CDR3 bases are TGTGCCAGCAGCTTAACTAGCGGGATTTTCCACGAGCAGTACTTC.

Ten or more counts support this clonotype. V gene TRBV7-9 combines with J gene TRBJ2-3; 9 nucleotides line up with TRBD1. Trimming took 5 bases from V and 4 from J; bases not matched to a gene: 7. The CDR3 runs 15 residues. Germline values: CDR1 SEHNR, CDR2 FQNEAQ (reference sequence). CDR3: CASSLKRQGADTQYF. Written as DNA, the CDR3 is TGTGCCAGCAGCCTTAAGAGACAGGGGGCAGATACGCAGTATTTT. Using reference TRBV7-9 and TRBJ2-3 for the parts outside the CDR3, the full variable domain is DTGVSQNPRHKITKRGQNVTFRCDPISEHNRLYWYRQTLGQGPEFLTYFQNEAQLEKSRLLSDRFSAERPKGSFSTLEIQRTEQGDSAMYLCASSLKRQGADTQYFGPGTRLTVL.

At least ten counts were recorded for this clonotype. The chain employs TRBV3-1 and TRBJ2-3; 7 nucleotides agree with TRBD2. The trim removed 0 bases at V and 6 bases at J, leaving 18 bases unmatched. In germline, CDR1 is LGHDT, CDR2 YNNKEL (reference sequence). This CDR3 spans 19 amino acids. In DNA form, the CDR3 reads TGTGCCAGCAGCCAAGATGGAGTAGGGCCTAGCGGAGGGGAGGATACGCAGTATTTT. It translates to CASSQDGVGPSGGEDTQYF.

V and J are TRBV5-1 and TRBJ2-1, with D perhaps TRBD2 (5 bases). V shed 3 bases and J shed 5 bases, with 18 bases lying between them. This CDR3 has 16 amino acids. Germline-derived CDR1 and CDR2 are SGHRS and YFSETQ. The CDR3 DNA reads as TGCGCCAGCAGCTGGCCTCTGGCGGGTCCAGACAATGAGCAGTTCTTC. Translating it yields CASSWPLAGPDNEQFF.

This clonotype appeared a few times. CDR3 DNA sequence: TGTGCCAGCAGCCCTGATGGGGGCTACGAGCAGTACTTC. This translates into CASSPDGGYEQYF. The chain has TRBV7-3 and TRBJ2-7, with D perhaps matching TRBD1 or TRBD2 (5 bases each). Germline values: CDR1 SGHTA, CDR2 FQGTGA. Trimming took off 5 bases at V and 3 bases at J, with 11 bases between the two ends. This CDR3 has 13 amino acids.

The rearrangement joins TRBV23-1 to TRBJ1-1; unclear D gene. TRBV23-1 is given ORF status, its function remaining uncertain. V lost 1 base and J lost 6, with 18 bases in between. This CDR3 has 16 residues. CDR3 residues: CASSQFPGGGSAEAFF. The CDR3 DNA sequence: TGCGCCAGCAGTCAATTTCCAGGCGGAGGTTCGGCTGAAGCTTTCTTT.

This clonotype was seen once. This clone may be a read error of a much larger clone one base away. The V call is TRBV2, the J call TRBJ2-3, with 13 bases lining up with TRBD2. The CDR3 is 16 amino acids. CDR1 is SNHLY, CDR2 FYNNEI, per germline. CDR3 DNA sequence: TGTGCCAGCAGGTGGACTAGCGGGAGCCCCACAGATACGCAGTGTTTT. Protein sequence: CASRWTSGSPTDTQCF.

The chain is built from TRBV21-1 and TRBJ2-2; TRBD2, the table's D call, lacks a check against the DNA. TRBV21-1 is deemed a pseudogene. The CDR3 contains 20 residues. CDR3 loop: CASSMTTGARLPPGTGELFF. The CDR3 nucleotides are TGTGCCAGCAGCATGACCACCGGGGCTAGACTTCCTCCGGGCACCGGGGAGCTGTTTTTT.

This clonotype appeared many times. CDR3 amino acids: CASSRGPDWAYNEQFF. The CDR3 bases are TGTGCCAGCAGCCGGGGCCCCGACTGGGCCTACAATGAGCAGTTCTTC. This chain connects TRBV14 to TRBJ2-1, with D perhaps matching TRBD1 (5 bases). Trimming cost V 4 bases and J 2 bases, with 15 bases left between them. The CDR3 is made up of 16 amino acids. Germline V lookup: CDR1 SGHDN, CDR2 FVKESK.

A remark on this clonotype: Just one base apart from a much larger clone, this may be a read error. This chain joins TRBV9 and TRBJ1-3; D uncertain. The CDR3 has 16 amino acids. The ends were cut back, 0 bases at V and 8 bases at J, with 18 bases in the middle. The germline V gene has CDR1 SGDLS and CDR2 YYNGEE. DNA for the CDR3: TGTGCCAGCAGCGTAGGACGTGGTGGGAGGAGGGACACCATATATTTT. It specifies CASSVGRGGRRDTIYF. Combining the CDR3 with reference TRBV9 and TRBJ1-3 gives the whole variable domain DSGVTQTPKHLITATGQRVTLRCSPRSGDLSVYWYQQSLDQGLQFLIQYYNGEERAKGNILERFSAQQFPDLHSELNLSSLELGDSALYFCASSVGRGGRRDTIYFGEGSWLTVV.